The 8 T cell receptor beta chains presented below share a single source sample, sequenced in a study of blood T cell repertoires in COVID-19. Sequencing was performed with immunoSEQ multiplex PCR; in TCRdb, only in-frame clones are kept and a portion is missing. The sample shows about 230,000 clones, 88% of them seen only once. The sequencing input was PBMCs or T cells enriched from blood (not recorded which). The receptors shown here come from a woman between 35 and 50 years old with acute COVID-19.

The CDR3 is CASSRQGVAEAFF. As DNA, the CDR3 is TGTGCCAGCAGCCGACAGGGTGTAGCTGAAGCTTTCTTT. This chain links TRBV27 with TRBJ1-1; 7 bases align to TRBD1. CDR3 length equals 13 residues. V lost 6 bases, J lost 6 bases, and 7 bases stayed unmatched. Germline values: CDR1 MNHEY, CDR2 SMNVEV (reference sequence).

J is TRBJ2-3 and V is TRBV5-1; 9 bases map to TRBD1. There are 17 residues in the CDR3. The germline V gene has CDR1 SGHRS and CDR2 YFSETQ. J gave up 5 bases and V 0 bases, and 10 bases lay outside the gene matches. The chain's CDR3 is CASSLGRDRAEKDTQYF. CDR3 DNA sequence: TGCGCCAGCAGCTTGGGCCGGGACAGGGCCGAGAAAGATACGCAGTATTTT.

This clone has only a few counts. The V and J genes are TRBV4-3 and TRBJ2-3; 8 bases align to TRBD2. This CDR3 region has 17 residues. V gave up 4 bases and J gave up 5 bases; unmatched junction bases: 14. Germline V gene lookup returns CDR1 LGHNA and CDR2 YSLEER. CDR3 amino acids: CASSRQRSGSPGDTQYF. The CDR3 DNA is TGCGCCAGCAGCCGACAGAGGAGCGGGAGTCCCGGAGATACGCAGTATTTT.

This CDR3 reads CASSDGVYSTQYF. The DNA of the CDR3 is TGCGCCAGCAGTGACGGGGTCTACTCTACGCAGTATTTT. The gene calls are TRBV10-1 and TRBJ2-3; weak D call: TRBD2 (5 bases). The ends were cut back, 3 bases at V and 8 bases at J, with 12 bases in the middle. From germline, CDR1 is WNHNN and CDR2 SYGVQD (reference sequence). This CDR3 region has 13 residues.

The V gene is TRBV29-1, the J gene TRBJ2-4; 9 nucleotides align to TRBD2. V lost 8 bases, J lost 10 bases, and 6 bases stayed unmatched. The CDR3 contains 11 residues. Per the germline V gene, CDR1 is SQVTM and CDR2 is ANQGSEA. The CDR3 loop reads CSTRREGIQYF. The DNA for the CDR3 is TGCAGCACCCGGCGGGAGGGAATTCAGTACTTC.

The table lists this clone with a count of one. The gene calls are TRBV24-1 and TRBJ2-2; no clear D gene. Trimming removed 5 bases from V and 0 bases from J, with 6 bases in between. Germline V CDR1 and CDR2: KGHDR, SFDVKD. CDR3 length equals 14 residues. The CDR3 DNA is TGTGCCACCAGTGCACGGGCGAACACCGGGGAGCTGTTTTTT. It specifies CATSARANTGELFF.

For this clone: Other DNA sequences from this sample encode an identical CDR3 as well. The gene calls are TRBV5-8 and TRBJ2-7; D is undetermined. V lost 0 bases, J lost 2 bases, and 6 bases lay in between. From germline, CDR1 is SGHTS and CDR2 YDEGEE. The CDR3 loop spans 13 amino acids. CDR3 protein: CASSLAGTYEQYV. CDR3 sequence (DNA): TGTGCCAGCAGCTTGGCCGGTACCTACGAGCAGTACGTC.

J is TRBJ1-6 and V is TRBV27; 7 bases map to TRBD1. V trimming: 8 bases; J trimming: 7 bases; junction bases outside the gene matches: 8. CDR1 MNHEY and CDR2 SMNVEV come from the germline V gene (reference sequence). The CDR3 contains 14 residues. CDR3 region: CASGIQGMNSPLHF. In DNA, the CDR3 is TGTGCCAGCGGAATACAGGGGATGAATTCACCCCTCCACTTT.